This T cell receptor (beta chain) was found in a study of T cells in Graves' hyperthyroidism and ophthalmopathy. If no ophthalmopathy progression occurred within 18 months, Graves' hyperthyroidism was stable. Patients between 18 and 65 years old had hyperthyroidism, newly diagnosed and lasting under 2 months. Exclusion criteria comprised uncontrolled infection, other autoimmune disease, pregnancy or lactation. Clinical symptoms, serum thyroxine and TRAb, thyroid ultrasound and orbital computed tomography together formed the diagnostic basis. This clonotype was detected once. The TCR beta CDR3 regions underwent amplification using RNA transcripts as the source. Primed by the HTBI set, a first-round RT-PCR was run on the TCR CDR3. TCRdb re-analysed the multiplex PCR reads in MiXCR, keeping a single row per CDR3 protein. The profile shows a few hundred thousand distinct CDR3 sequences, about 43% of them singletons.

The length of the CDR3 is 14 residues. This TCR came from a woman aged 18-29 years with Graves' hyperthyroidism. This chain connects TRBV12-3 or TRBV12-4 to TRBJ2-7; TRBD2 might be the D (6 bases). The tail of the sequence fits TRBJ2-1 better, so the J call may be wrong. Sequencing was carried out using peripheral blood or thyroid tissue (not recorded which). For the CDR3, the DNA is TGTGCCAGCAGCGTAATGGGGGGTCCCAATGAGCAGTTCTTC. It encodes CASSVMGGPNEQFF.